The 6 T cell receptor beta chains reported below all come from one sample, sequenced in a study of T cells in Graves' hyperthyroidism and ophthalmopathy. TCR beta CDR3 sequences were amplified from RNA transcripts. RT-PCR in the first round (using the HTBI primer set) targeted the TCR CDR3. Each CDR3 protein is one row after TCRdb ran MiXCR on the multiplex PCR reads. The sample shows 650,000 to 750,000 distinct CDR3 sequences, roughly 15% of them seen only once. Source material: blood. The receptors come from a woman under 30 with Graves' hyperthyroidism.

This clonotype was observed a handful of times. The chain couples TRBV27 to TRBJ2-1, with D possibly being TRBD1 (6 bases). The germline CDR1 and CDR2 sequences are MNHEY and SMNVEV (reference sequence). This CDR3 spans 13 amino acids. V was cut by 3 bases and J by 9 bases, with 12 bases left in between. The CDR3 loop is CASSLAGVGEQFF. CDR3 coding DNA: TGTGCCAGCAGTTTGGCAGGGGTCGGTGAGCAGTTCTTC.

This clonotype was seen repeatedly, ten times or more. CDR3 protein: CASSPRVGQTYEQYF. The CDR3 region has the DNA TGTGCCAGCTCACCAAGGGTCGGGCAAACCTACGAGCAGTACTTC. The chain combines TRBV18 with TRBJ2-7, with unresolved D. Trimming stripped 2 bases from V and 2 bases from J, with 13 bases between. Germline V gene data show CDR1 as KGHSH and CDR2 as LQKENI. CDR3 length: 15 amino acids.

This clonotype was observed a few times. The chain employs TRBV20-1 and TRBJ1-4; D not certain. Trimming stripped 6 bases from V and 5 bases from J, with 16 bases between. Germline assignment: CDR1 DFQATT and CDR2 SNEGSKA (reference sequence). The CDR3 has 14 residues. CDR3 amino acids: CSANNRALNEKLFF. The CDR3 DNA reads TGCAGTGCCAACAATAGGGCCTTAAATGAAAAACTGTTTTTT.

Many counts were recorded for this clonotype. This chain links TRBV27 with TRBJ1-6; 7 bases align to TRBD1. CDR3 length: 20 residues. The ends lost 0 bases at V and 6 bases at J; junction bases unmatched: 17. Germline CDR1 reads MNHEY; CDR2 reads SMNVEV (reference sequence). The CDR3 protein is CASSLSIPQGIRLANSPLHF. In nucleotides, the CDR3 is TGTGCCAGCAGTTTATCGATTCCACAGGGGATTAGGTTAGCTAATTCACCCCTCCACTTT.

V gene TRBV5-6 combines with J gene TRBJ1-1, with D maybe TRBD1 (6 bases). Trimming took off 1 base at V and 9 bases at J, with 13 bases between the two ends. The CDR3 is 13 residues long. In germline, CDR1 is SGHDT, CDR2 YYEEEE. The CDR3 sequence: CASSLSFGTQAFF. For the CDR3, the DNA is TGTGCCAGCAGCTTGAGCTTCGGGACACAAGCTTTCTTT.

This clonotype was counted between two and nine times. The germline gene is not matched at one end of the junction; a read error may be the cause. This sequence joins TRBV5-4 and TRBJ1-4, with TRBD1 identical over 7 bases. Per germline, CDR1 SGHNT and CDR2 YYREEE (reference sequence). The CDR3 spans 13 residues. The chain's CDR3 is CASSGGQFEKLVF. CDR3 sequence (DNA): TGTGCCAGCAGCGGGGGACAGTTTGAAAAACTGGTTTTT.